Only a few counts were recorded for the clone carrying this T cell receptor (beta chain). What it recognizes is unknown. The data originate from a study of T cell repertoires in cytomegalovirus infection. Study results and caveats: Frequencies of public TCR beta families were cumulated, and this identified carriers of CMV plus the relevant HLA. Clonotype analysis showed dominance of the ex vivo response by HLA-C-restricted CMV-specific TCR beta clonotypes.

The J segment lost 2 bases and the V segment lost 3 bases, leaving 12 bases of the junction unmatched. Germline CDR1 and CDR2: MNHEY and SMNVEV (reference sequence). The CDR3 sequence is 18 residues long. A single record per CDR3 protein comes from TCRdb applying MiXCR to the reads. The profile shows hundreds of thousands of distinct CDR3 sequences, roughly 26% of them singletons. Input material: CD8+ T cells from PBMCs. The genes are TRBV27 and TRBJ2-5; 10 bases match TRBD2. The clonotype was recovered from a human donor in good health (CMV status not recorded). Some clones in this sample may be carry-over from other donors' samples. CDR3 nucleotide sequence: TGTGCCAGCAGTTTCACTGTACCCTCTAGCGGGGGTCAAGAGACCCAGTACTTC. Translating gives CASSFTVPSSGGQETQYF.